This T cell receptor beta chain was captured in a study of T cell responses to AZD1222 COVID-19 vaccine. The CDR3 is 15 residues long. With 4 bases removed from V and 6 bases from J, the gap between germline ends came to 14 bases. Only in-frame clones appear in the TCRdb table, and some are missing; sequencing was by immunoSEQ multiplex PCR. This sample carries more than 95,000 clones, approximately 89% of them seen once, and the ten largest clones take around 20%. As concerns this clone: Its antigen is not identified.

Findings and caveats of the study: Among the donors, most were white British and more were female, and clonal diversity was possibly underestimated. Dominant at 160-218 and 743-854, vaccine-associated CD4 TCRs also spanned spike. Receipt of two AZD1222 doses was followed by a rise in Spike-specific TCR breadth and depth. Nearly half of unique spike-specific TCRs reportedly avoided B.1.351 and B.1.1.7 mutated regions.

This sample comprised peripheral blood, obtained on day 0 of AZD1222 vaccination. This sequence originates from an adult in good health. The gene calls are TRBV5-3 and TRBJ1-6, with D maybe TRBD1 (5 bases). TRBV5-3 is annotated as an ORF whose role is uncertain. CDR3 bases: TGTGCCAGAAGCGTCCAGGGTCCCCCTAATTCACCCCTCCACTTT. Protein sequence: CARSVQGPPNSPLHF.